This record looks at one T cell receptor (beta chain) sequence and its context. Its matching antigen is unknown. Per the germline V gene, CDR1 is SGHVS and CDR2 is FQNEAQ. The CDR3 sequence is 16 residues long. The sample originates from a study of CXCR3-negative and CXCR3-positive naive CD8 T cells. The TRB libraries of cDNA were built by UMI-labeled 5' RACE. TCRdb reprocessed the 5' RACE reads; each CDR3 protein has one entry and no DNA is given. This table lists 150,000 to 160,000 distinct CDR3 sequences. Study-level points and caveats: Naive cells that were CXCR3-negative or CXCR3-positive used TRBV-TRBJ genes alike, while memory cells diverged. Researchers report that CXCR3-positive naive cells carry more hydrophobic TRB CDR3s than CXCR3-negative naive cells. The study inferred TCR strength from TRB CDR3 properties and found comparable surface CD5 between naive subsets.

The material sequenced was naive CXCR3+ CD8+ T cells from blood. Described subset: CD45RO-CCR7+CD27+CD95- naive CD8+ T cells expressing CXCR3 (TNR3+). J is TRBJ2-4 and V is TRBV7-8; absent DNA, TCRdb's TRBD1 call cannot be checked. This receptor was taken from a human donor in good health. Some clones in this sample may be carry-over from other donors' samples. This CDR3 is CASSPQGRIAKNIQYF.